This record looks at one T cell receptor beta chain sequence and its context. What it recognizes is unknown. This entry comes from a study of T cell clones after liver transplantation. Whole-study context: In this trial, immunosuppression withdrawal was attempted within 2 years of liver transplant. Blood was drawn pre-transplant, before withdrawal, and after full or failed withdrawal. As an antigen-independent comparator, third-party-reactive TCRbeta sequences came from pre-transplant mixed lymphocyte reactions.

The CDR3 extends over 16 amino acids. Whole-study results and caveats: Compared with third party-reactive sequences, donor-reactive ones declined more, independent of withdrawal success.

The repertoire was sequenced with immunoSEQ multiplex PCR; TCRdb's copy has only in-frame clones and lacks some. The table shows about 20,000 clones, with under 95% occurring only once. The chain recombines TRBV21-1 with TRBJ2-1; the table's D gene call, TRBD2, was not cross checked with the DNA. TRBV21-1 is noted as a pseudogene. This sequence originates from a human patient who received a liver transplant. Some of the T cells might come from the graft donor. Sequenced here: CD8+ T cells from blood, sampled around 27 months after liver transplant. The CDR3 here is CASSKRGLDEANEQFF. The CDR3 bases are TGTGCCAGCAGCAAACGGGGACTCGATGAAGCCAATGAGCAGTTCTTC.